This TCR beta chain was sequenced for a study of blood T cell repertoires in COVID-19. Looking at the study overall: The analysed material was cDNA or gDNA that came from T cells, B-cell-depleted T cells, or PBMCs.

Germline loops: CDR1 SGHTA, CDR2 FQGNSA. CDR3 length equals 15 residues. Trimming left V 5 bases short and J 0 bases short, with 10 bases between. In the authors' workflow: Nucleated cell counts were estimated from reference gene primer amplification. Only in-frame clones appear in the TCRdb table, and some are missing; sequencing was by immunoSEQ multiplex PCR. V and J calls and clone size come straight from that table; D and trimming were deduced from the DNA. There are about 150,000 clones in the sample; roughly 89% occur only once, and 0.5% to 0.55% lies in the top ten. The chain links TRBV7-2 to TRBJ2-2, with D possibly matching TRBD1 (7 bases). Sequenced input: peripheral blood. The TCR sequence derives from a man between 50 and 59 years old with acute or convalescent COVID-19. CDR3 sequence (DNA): TGTGCCAGCAGCCGCGGGACAGCGAACACCGGGGAGCTGTTTTTT. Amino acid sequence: CASSRGTANTGELFF.